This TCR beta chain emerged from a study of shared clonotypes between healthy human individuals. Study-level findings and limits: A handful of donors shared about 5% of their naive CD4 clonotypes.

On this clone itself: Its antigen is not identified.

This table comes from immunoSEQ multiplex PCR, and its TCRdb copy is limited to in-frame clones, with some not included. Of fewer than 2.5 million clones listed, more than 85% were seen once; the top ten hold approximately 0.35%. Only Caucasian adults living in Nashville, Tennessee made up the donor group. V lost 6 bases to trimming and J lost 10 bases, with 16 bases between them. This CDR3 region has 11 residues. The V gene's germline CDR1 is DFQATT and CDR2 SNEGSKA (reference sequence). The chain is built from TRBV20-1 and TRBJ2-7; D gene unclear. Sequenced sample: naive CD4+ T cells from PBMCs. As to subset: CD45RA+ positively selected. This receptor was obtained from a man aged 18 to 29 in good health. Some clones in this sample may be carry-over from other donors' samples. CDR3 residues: CSARTGPVQYF. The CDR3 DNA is TGCAGTGCACGCACCGGACCAGTTCAGTACTTC.